The 27 T cell receptor beta chains presented below share a single source sample, sequenced in a study of untreated major depressive disorder. The study, taken as a whole, reports: Compared with controls, depressed patients showed more TRBV05-01 (Vbeta 5.1) usage in CD4+ T cells.

Using immunoSEQ multiplex PCR, the repertoire was profiled, and TCRdb retains in-frame clones only, with some absent. Among about 25,000 clones listed, about 91% were seen once. These receptors have no identified antigens. The sequenced sample was CD4+ T cells from PBMCs. Receptors were obtained from a woman aged 25-40 years with major depressive disorder.

The chain links TRBV10-2 to TRBJ2-3; 9 positions match TRBD2. J was trimmed by 11 bases and V by 4 bases; bases with no gene match: 4. From germline, CDR1 is WSHSY and CDR2 SAAADI. This CDR3 is 12 amino acids long. CDR3 in DNA: TGCGCCAGCAGTGGGACTAGCGATTTGCAGTATTTT. Translating gives CASSGTSDLQYF.

The gene calls are TRBV11-2 and TRBJ2-1; 8 nucleotides agree with TRBD2. The germline gives CDR1 SGHAT, CDR2 FQNNGV. Unmatched junction bases numbered 6, after V lost 1 base and J lost 1 base. The CDR3 covers 17 residues. CDR3 DNA sequence: TGTGCCAGCAGCTTAGCACCAGGCGGGAGGTCCTACAATGAGCAGTTCTTC. Encoded protein: CASSLAPGGRSYNEQFF. Full variable domain (remainder filled in from reference TRBV11-2 and TRBJ2-1): EAGVAQSPRYKIIEKRQSVAFWCNPISGHATLYWYQQILGQGPKLLIQFQNNGVVDDSQLPKDRFSAERLKGVDSTLKIQPAKLEDSAVYLCASSLAPGGRSYNEQFFGPGTRLTVL.

V gene TRBV6-1 combines with J gene TRBJ2-1; D is possibly TRBD2 (6 bases). The CDR3 totals 13 residues. CDR1 and CDR2 (germline): MNHNS, SASEGT. The V end was cut by 6 bases, the J end by 6 bases, with 12 bases between. CDR3 nucleotides: TGTGCCAGCAGATCGCTAGCGACCAATGAGCAGTTCTTC. This codes for CASRSLATNEQFF.

This chain connects TRBV28 to TRBJ2-2; D call uncertain. CDR1 and CDR2 from the germline V gene are MDHEN and SYDVKM. The CDR3 has 13 amino acids. V lost 5 bases and J lost 5, with 9 bases in between. CDR3 residues: CASSIDGTGELFF. CDR3 nucleotide sequence: TGTGCCAGCAGTATAGACGGGACCGGGGAGCTGTTTTTT.

The chain has TRBV4-2 and TRBJ2-7; no firm D call. This CDR3 has 15 residues. Looked up from germline, CDR1 is LGHNA and CDR2 is YNFKEQ. Trimming shortened V by 0 bases and J by 0 bases, and 9 bases separated the two germline ends. The CDR3: CASSQDEWSSYEQYF. CDR3 bases: TGTGCCAGCAGCCAAGATGAATGGAGCTCCTACGAGCAGTACTTC.

This rearrangement joins TRBV27 to TRBJ2-7; TRBD2 agrees at 14 bases. The germline CDR1 and CDR2 sequences are MNHEY and SMNVEV (reference sequence). The V and J ends lost 3 bases and 5 bases, in that order; junction bases with no gene match: 3. The CDR3 runs 15 residues. CDR3 coding DNA: TGTGCCAGCAGTTTCAGACTAGCGGGAGGGGACGAGCAGTACTTC. Translation gives CASSFRLAGGDEQYF.

The V gene is TRBV4-2, the J gene TRBJ1-6, with D possibly being TRBD1 (5 bases). Between the trimmed V and J ends, which lost 4 bases and 10 bases, there was a span of 14 bases. Germline values: CDR1 LGHNA, CDR2 YNFKEQ. CDR3 length equals 14 residues. The CDR3 spells CASSRADSSSPLHF. CDR3 nucleotide sequence: TGTGCCAGCAGCCGAGCTGACAGCTCCTCACCCCTCCACTTT.

The chain joins TRBV7-9 to TRBJ2-7, with 14 nucleotides matching TRBD2. V was pared by 5 bases and J by 0 bases, with 3 bases of the junction left unmatched. Germline V CDR1 and CDR2: SEHNR, FQNEAQ (reference sequence). This CDR3 has 16 residues. The CDR3 bases are TGTGCCAGCAGCAGGGGACTAGCGGGGGTCTCCTACGAGCAGTACTTC. Encoded protein: CASSRGLAGVSYEQYF. The variable domain in full, completed from reference TRBV7-9 and TRBJ2-7, reads DTGVSQNPRHKITKRGQNVTFRCDPISEHNRLYWYRQTLGQGPEFLTYFQNEAQLEKSRLLSDRFSAERPKGSFSTLEIQRTEQGDSAMYLCASSRGLAGVSYEQYFGPGTRLTVT.

The rearrangement joins TRBV7-9 to TRBJ2-5, with 7 bases that match TRBD2. CDR1 is SEHNR, CDR2 FQNEAQ, per germline (reference sequence). V shed 1 base and J 3 bases; nucleotides not matched to a gene: 2. The CDR3 has 14 residues. CDR3 sequence reads: CASSLGLAEETQYF. The CDR3 nucleotides read TGTGCCAGCAGCTTAGGACTAGCAGAAGAGACCCAGTACTTC.

The V gene is TRBV6-5, the J gene TRBJ1-1; D remains ambiguous. Germline V gives CDR1 MNHEY, CDR2 SVGAGI. CDR3 size: 13 residues. Trimming stripped 5 bases from V and 8 bases from J, with 15 bases between. CDR3 nucleotides: TGTGCCAGCAGTACCTACGGGGTCCTCGAAGCTTTCTTT. It is translated as CASSTYGVLEAFF.

The J gene is TRBJ1-2, the V gene TRBV7-2, with TRBD1 matching over 11 bases. CDR1 and CDR2 (germline): SGHTA, FQGNSA. The CDR3 sequence is 13 residues long. The V segment lost 5 bases and the J segment 9 bases; nucleotides outside the gene matches: 5. The CDR3: CASSAGTGGSYTF. The CDR3 region has the DNA TGTGCCAGCAGCGCCGGGACAGGGGGAAGCTACACCTTC.

This sequence joins TRBV23-1 and TRBJ1-5; tentatively, D is TRBD1 (5 bases). TRBV23-1 is an ORF, and what it does is uncertain. This CDR3 is 20 amino acids long. Trimming cost V 0 bases and J 6 bases, with 27 bases left between them. DNA for the CDR3: TGCGCCAGCAGTCAATCCATTCCGTGTATATCAGGGAAAGTTGGTCAGCCCCAGCATTTT. Its protein product is CASSQSIPCISGKVGQPQHF.

V is TRBV11-3 and J is TRBJ2-6; D gene uncertain. Germline V gene data show CDR1 as SGHNT and CDR2 as YENEEA. V was trimmed by 1 base and J by 1 base, leaving 5 bases between them. The CDR3 is 15 residues long. The CDR3 DNA reads as TGTGCCAGCAGCTTAGGGTATTCTGGGGCCAACGTCCTGACTTTC. Translating it yields CASSLGYSGANVLTF.

Only a few counts were recorded for this clone. The gene calls are TRBV28 and TRBJ1-1; D is unresolved. The V and J ends lost 3 bases and 1 base respectively, with 12 bases between them. Germline CDR1 MDHEN, CDR2 SYDVKM. This CDR3 is 15 amino acids long. This chain's CDR3 is CASSLRGLANTEAFF. As DNA, the CDR3 is TGTGCCAGCAGTTTGCGCGGGTTGGCGAACACTGAAGCTTTCTTT.

The chain employs TRBV27 and TRBJ2-1, with 15 positions matching TRBD2. With V trimmed by 3 bases and J by 6 bases, 12 bases remained unmatched. Germline V lookup: CDR1 MNHEY, CDR2 SMNVEV (reference sequence). This CDR3 spans 19 amino acids. The CDR3 loop is CASSFHRTSGGAIGNEQFF. CDR3 DNA sequence: TGTGCCAGCAGTTTCCATAGGACTAGCGGGGGGGCGATAGGCAATGAGCAGTTCTTC.

This clone occurred once. V and J are TRBV5-1 and TRBJ2-3; 8 bases agree with TRBD2. The CDR3 consists of 15 residues. In germline, CDR1 is SGHRS, CDR2 YFSETQ. J gave up 3 bases and V 0 bases, and 3 bases lay outside the gene matches. The CDR3 reads CASSLDGGGTDTQYF. CDR3 in DNA: TGCGCCAGCAGCTTGGATGGCGGGGGGACAGATACGCAGTATTTT.

V gene TRBV2 combines with J gene TRBJ1-2; D is ambiguous. Germline CDR1 reads SNHLY; CDR2 reads FYNNEI. The length of the CDR3 is 13 residues. V lost 4 bases to trimming and J lost 0 bases, with 6 bases between them. Here the CDR3 DNA reads TGTGCCAGCAGTGTGACGACTAACTATGGCTACACCTTC. This sequence encodes CASSVTTNYGYTF.

V and J are TRBV6-1 and TRBJ2-5; 10 nucleotides align to TRBD1. The V gene's germline CDR1 is MNHNS and CDR2 SASEGT. The CDR3 consists of 14 residues. V lost 6 bases and J lost 2; bases outside the gene matches: 3. CDR3 loop: CASRRQGAQETQYF. CDR3 sequence (DNA): TGTGCCAGCAGGAGACAGGGGGCGCAAGAGACCCAGTACTTC.

The V gene is TRBV18, the J gene TRBJ2-7; 8 bases match TRBD1. The CDR3 has 18 amino acids. V lost 2 bases to trimming and J lost 0 bases; unmatched junction nucleotides: 12. Germline V lookup: CDR1 KGHSH, CDR2 LQKENI. The DNA of the CDR3 is TGTGCCAGCTCACCAGGGACAGGCTCGTTTCGGTACTCCTACGAGCAGTACTTC. Its protein product is CASSPGTGSFRYSYEQYF.

The CDR3 region is CASTLSGAGETQYF. The CDR3 region has the DNA TGTGCCAGCACTCTTTCCGGGGCCGGGGAGACCCAGTACTTC. This chain uses TRBV6-1 with TRBJ2-5; D might be TRBD1 or TRBD2, each matching 5 bases. This CDR3 region has 14 residues. Germline V gene data show CDR1 as MNHNS and CDR2 as SASEGT. The germline V and J ends were trimmed by 7 bases and 5 bases, with 17 bases remaining between them.

The genes are TRBV4-1 and TRBJ1-5; 7 bases map to TRBD1. Germline-derived CDR1 and CDR2 are MGHRA and YSYEKL. The CDR3 is 21 residues long. V was clipped by 0 bases and J by 0 bases; unmatched bases: 17. In nucleotides, the CDR3 is TGCGCCAGCAGCCAAGATCAAAGTTCGGGACAGCGAACCTATAGCAATCAGCCCCAGCATTTT. Translating it yields CASSQDQSSGQRTYSNQPQHF.

This chain uses TRBV7-9 with TRBJ2-5; D ambiguous. Looked up from germline, CDR1 is SEHNR and CDR2 is FQNEAQ (reference sequence). V lost 5 bases and J lost 2, with 9 bases in between. This CDR3 region has 13 residues. The CDR3 DNA is TGTGCCAGCAGCCCTGGCCAGCAAGAGACCCAGTACTTC. Amino acids: CASSPGQQETQYF.

V and J are TRBV27 and TRBJ1-6; D may be TRBD1 (5 bases). Per the germline V gene, CDR1 is MNHEY and CDR2 is SMNVEV (reference sequence). CDR3 length: 15 amino acids. Deletions cut 5 bases from V and 7 bases from J, with 15 bases between. The CDR3: CASSGQGTRNSPLHF. In nucleotides, the CDR3 is TGTGCCAGCAGTGGCCAGGGTACTCGGAATTCACCCCTCCACTTT.

The J gene is TRBJ2-2, the V gene TRBV7-2; D gene unclear. With 5 bases removed from V and 5 bases from J, the gap between germline ends came to 24 bases. The germline CDR1 and CDR2 sequences are SGHTA and FQGNSA. This CDR3 contains 18 residues. In nucleotides, the CDR3 is TGTGCCAGCAGCCGGCAAGCAGAGGAGCGCCTCGGTACCGGGGAGCTGTTTTTT. It yields the protein CASSRQAEERLGTGELFF.

V and J are TRBV5-6 and TRBJ1-2; D is possibly TRBD1 (5 bases). Looked up from germline, CDR1 is SGHDT and CDR2 is YYEEEE. V lost 0 bases and J 2 bases, leaving 11 bases between the germline ends. The CDR3 sequence is 15 residues long. The CDR3, as DNA: TGTGCCAGCAGCTTGGCCCCCGGGGCCAACTATGGCTACACCTTC. This codes for CASSLAPGANYGYTF. The full variable domain, its missing parts supplied by reference TRBV5-6 and TRBJ1-2, is DAGVTQSPTHLIKTRGQQVTLRCSPKSGHDTVSWYQQALGQGPQFIFQYYEEEERQRGNFPDRFSGHQFPNYSSELNVNALLLGDSALYLCASSLAPGANYGYTFGSGTRLTVV.

The chain joins TRBV19 to TRBJ2-1; weak D call: TRBD2 (6 bases). V lost 0 bases to trimming and J lost 15 bases, with 12 bases between them. The germline CDR1 and CDR2 sequences are LNHDA and SQIVND (reference sequence). The CDR3 is 12 residues long. This CDR3 reads CASSIDWEVLFF. CDR3 bases: TGTGCCAGTAGTATAGATTGGGAGGTACTGTTCTTC.

The chain joins TRBV13 to TRBJ2-2, with TRBD2 as a possible D gene (7 bases). This CDR3 comprises 16 residues. The V and J ends lost 1 base and 4 bases respectively, with 13 bases between them. Germline V gene lookup returns CDR1 PRHDT and CDR2 FYEKMQ (reference sequence). CDR3 sequence (DNA): TGTGCCAGCAGCTTAGTTAGGGGGGGTTCCACCGGGGAGCTGTTTTTT. Translation gives CASSLVRGGSTGELFF.